This is a list of T cell receptor beta chains from one sample in a study of human T cells and chemical hapten exposure. MiXCR, applied by TCRdb to the RACE reads, yields one record per CDR3 protein. The sample has 80,000 to 100,000 distinct CDR3 sequences, 25% to 35% seen once. Source: whole blood, taken in connection with sensitization to the hapten diphenylcyclopropenone (DPC). The receptors derive from a man aged 35 to 55 with alopecia areata. Some clones in this sample may be carry-over from other donors' samples. Both conserved end residues are part of each CDR3. Each record gives: D gene, J gene, V gene, clone size, CDR3 protein, CDR3 DNA. The D gene is left open where the match is weak. Some rows have no size entry. The others give once, few or many, or a class for an expanded clone.

d_gene: .; j_gene: TRBJ1-2; v_gene: TRBV6-5; abundance: few; CDR3aa: CASSYSAAVYGYTF; CDR3nt: TGTGCCAGCAGTTACTCGGCGGCGGTCTATGGCTACACCTTC
d_gene: TRBD1; j_gene: TRBJ2-2; v_gene: TRBV7-9; abundance: .; CDR3aa: CASSIRQGGGELFF; CDR3nt: TGTGCCAGCAGCATAAGACAGGGCGGCGGGGAGCTGTTTTTT
d_gene: .; j_gene: TRBJ1-1; v_gene: TRBV3-1; abundance: few; CDR3aa: CASSQAGWYTEAFF; CDR3nt: TGTGCCAGCAGCCAAGCCGGCTGGTACACTGAAGCTTTCTTT
d_gene: TRBD1; j_gene: TRBJ1-6; v_gene: TRBV20-1; abundance: .; CDR3aa: CSARRTGGSPLHF; CDR3nt: TGCAGTGCTAGACGGACAGGCGGTTCACCCCTCCACTTT
d_gene: TRBD2; j_gene: TRBJ2-3; v_gene: TRBV7-2; abundance: few; CDR3aa: CASSPLAGGWDTQYF; CDR3nt: TGTGCCAGCAGTCCCCTAGCGGGTGGGTGGGATACGCAGTATTTT
d_gene: TRBD1; j_gene: TRBJ2-1; v_gene: TRBV6-2/TRBV6-3; abundance: .; CDR3aa: CASNTGGTWDEQFF; CDR3nt: TGTGCCAGCAATACAGGGGGGACCTGGGATGAGCAGTTCTTC
d_gene: TRBD2; j_gene: TRBJ2-1; v_gene: TRBV7-2; abundance: few; CDR3aa: CASSLFPSGSSYNEQFF; CDR3nt: TGTGCCAGCAGCTTATTCCCTAGCGGGAGCTCCTACAATGAGCAGTTCTTC
d_gene: .; j_gene: TRBJ2-7; v_gene: TRBV18; abundance: .; CDR3aa: CASSPQRHGDASSYEQYF; CDR3nt: TGTGCCAGCTCACCACAAAGACACGGGGACGCCTCCTCCTACGAGCAGTACTTC
d_gene: .; j_gene: TRBJ1-1; v_gene: TRBV12-3/TRBV12-4; abundance: few; CDR3aa: CASSFRTEAFF; CDR3nt: TGTGCCAGCAGTTTTCGCACTGAAGCTTTCTTT
d_gene: TRBD1; j_gene: TRBJ2-6; v_gene: TRBV6-1; abundance: .; CDR3aa: CASSLLWTGASGANVLTF; CDR3nt: TGTGCCAGCAGCCTCCTGTGGACAGGGGCCTCTGGGGCCAACGTCCTGACTTTC
d_gene: .; j_gene: TRBJ2-7; v_gene: TRBV6-6; abundance: .; CDR3aa: CASSYVGRPYEQYF; CDR3nt: TGTGCCAGCAGTTACGTCGGACGGCCCTACGAGCAGTACTTC
d_gene: .; j_gene: TRBJ2-1; v_gene: TRBV11-2; abundance: few; CDR3aa: CASSLTYNEQFF; CDR3nt: TGTGCCAGCAGCTTAACCTACAATGAGCAGTTCTTC
d_gene: .; j_gene: TRBJ2-7; v_gene: TRBV20-1; abundance: .; CDR3aa: CSTLGDSIYEQYF; CDR3nt: TGCAGTACATTAGGGGACTCCATTTACGAGCAGTACTTC
d_gene: TRBD1; j_gene: TRBJ1-4; v_gene: TRBV11-2; abundance: few; CDR3aa: CASSFRTGGTNEKLFF; CDR3nt: TGTGCCAGCAGCTTTAGGACAGGGGGCACTAATGAAAAACTGTTTTTT
d_gene: .; j_gene: TRBJ2-7; v_gene: TRBV6-5; abundance: .; CDR3aa: CASSYSGGTHEQYF; CDR3nt: TGTGCCAGCAGTTACTCTGGGGGAACCCACGAGCAGTACTTC
d_gene: .; j_gene: TRBJ2-7; v_gene: TRBV2; abundance: .; CDR3aa: CASSEGPGPYEQYF; CDR3nt: TGTGCCAGCAGTGAAGGCCCGGGCCCCTACGAGCAGTACTTC
d_gene: .; j_gene: TRBJ2-1; v_gene: TRBV5-1; abundance: few; CDR3aa: CASSPTGLPHNEQFF; CDR3nt: TGCGCCAGCAGCCCCACGGGACTGCCTCACAATGAGCAGTTCTTC
d_gene: TRBD1; j_gene: TRBJ2-7; v_gene: TRBV28; abundance: few; CDR3aa: CASRRTGGPYEQYF; CDR3nt: TGTGCCAGCAGGAGGACAGGAGGCCCCTACGAGCAGTACTTC
d_gene: TRBD1; j_gene: TRBJ2-3; v_gene: TRBV6-6; abundance: few; CDR3aa: CASRGQGTDTQYF; CDR3nt: TGTGCCAGCAGAGGACAGGGGACAGATACGCAGTATTTT
d_gene: .; j_gene: TRBJ2-5; v_gene: TRBV6-6; abundance: once; CDR3aa: CASSYLGEETQYF; CDR3nt: TGTGCCAGCAGTTACCTGGGCGAAGAGACCCAGTACTTC
d_gene: .; j_gene: TRBJ2-5; v_gene: TRBV28; abundance: .; CDR3aa: CASSTPALKTQYF; CDR3nt: TGTGCCAGCAGTACCCCTGCCTTAAAGACCCAGTACTTC
d_gene: .; j_gene: TRBJ1-6; v_gene: TRBV5-6; abundance: .; CDR3aa: CASRTPSWDSPLHF; CDR3nt: TGTGCCAGCAGGACCCCATCTTGGGATTCACCCCTCCACTTT
d_gene: TRBD1; j_gene: TRBJ1-3; v_gene: TRBV4-1; abundance: .; CDR3aa: CASSQGRQGALKSSGNTIYF; CDR3nt: TGCGCCAGCAGCCAAGGAAGACAGGGGGCACTTAAAAGCTCTGGAAACACCATATATTTT
d_gene: TRBD1; j_gene: TRBJ1-1; v_gene: TRBV20-1; abundance: few; CDR3aa: CSARPGTGNTEAFF; CDR3nt: TGCAGTGCTCGTCCCGGGACAGGGAACACTGAAGCTTTCTTT
d_gene: .; j_gene: TRBJ1-5; v_gene: TRBV11-2; abundance: .; CDR3aa: CASSLGRGFYNQPQHF; CDR3nt: TGTGCCAGCAGCTTAGGCAGGGGCTTTTACAATCAGCCCCAGCATTTT
d_gene: TRBD2; j_gene: TRBJ2-3; v_gene: TRBV20-1; abundance: .; CDR3aa: CSALTSGRAKDTQYF; CDR3nt: TGCAGTGCCCTAACTAGCGGGAGGGCCAAAGATACGCAGTATTTT
d_gene: TRBD2; j_gene: TRBJ2-4; v_gene: TRBV19; abundance: .; CDR3aa: CASSTPGGTKNIQYF; CDR3nt: TGTGCCAGTAGTACCCCCGGGGGGACCAAAAACATTCAGTACTTC
d_gene: TRBD1; j_gene: TRBJ2-3; v_gene: TRBV6-1; abundance: few; CDR3aa: CASSATTGGSSTDTQYF; CDR3nt: TGTGCCAGCAGTGCTACGACAGGGGGCTCTTCAACAGATACGCAGTATTTT
d_gene: TRBD2; j_gene: TRBJ2-7; v_gene: TRBV5-6; abundance: few; CDR3aa: CASSQPGTSAYEQYF; CDR3nt: TGTGCCAGCAGCCAGCCCGGGACTAGTGCCTACGAGCAGTACTTC
d_gene: .; j_gene: TRBJ2-3; v_gene: TRBV7-3; abundance: .; CDR3aa: CASSENMGGRADTQYF; CDR3nt: TGTGCCAGCAGCGAAAACATGGGGGGTAGGGCAGATACGCAGTATTTT
d_gene: .; j_gene: TRBJ2-2; v_gene: TRBV6-6; abundance: .; CDR3aa: CASTLITTGELFF; CDR3nt: TGTGCCAGCACTCTTATAACCACCGGGGAGCTGTTTTTT
d_gene: .; j_gene: TRBJ2-2; v_gene: TRBV4-2; abundance: .; CDR3aa: CASSQVSGGPSGELFF; CDR3nt: TGTGCCAGCAGCCAAGTTTCAGGGGGGCCTAGCGGGGAGCTGTTTTTT
d_gene: .; j_gene: TRBJ1-1; v_gene: TRBV28; abundance: few; CDR3aa: CASSSRGGLNTEAFF; CDR3nt: TGTGCCAGCAGTTCGCGTGGGGGCCTGAACACTGAAGCTTTCTTT
d_gene: TRBD1; j_gene: TRBJ1-2; v_gene: TRBV6-5; abundance: .; CDR3aa: CATERKGTGHNGYTF; CDR3nt: TGTGCCACCGAAAGGAAAGGGACAGGGCATAATGGCTACACCTTC
d_gene: TRBD2; j_gene: TRBJ2-1; v_gene: TRBV12-3/TRBV12-4; abundance: .; CDR3aa: CASSRLGGSSYNEQFF; CDR3nt: TGTGCCAGCAGCCGTCTCGGCGGGAGCTCCTACAATGAGCAGTTCTTC
d_gene: TRBD1; j_gene: TRBJ1-1; v_gene: TRBV28; abundance: few; CDR3aa: CASSPHQDRIAEAFF; CDR3nt: TGTGCCAGCAGTCCGCACCAGGACAGGATCGCTGAAGCTTTCTTT
d_gene: .; j_gene: TRBJ2-3; v_gene: TRBV4-1; abundance: .; CDR3aa: CASSQGFPSTDTQYF; CDR3nt: TGCGCCAGCAGCCAAGGCTTCCCCAGCACAGATACGCAGTATTTT
d_gene: .; j_gene: TRBJ2-1; v_gene: TRBV11-2; abundance: .; CDR3aa: CASSPRTQSYNEQFF; CDR3nt: TGTGCCAGCAGCCCTAGGACGCAATCCTACAATGAGCAGTTCTTC
d_gene: .; j_gene: TRBJ2-2; v_gene: TRBV3-1; abundance: .; CDR3aa: CASSQVRPTGELFF; CDR3nt: TGTGCCAGCAGCCAAGTAAGACCCACCGGGGAGCTGTTTTTT
d_gene: .; j_gene: TRBJ1-5; v_gene: TRBV12-3/TRBV12-4; abundance: .; CDR3aa: CASSFGGPDQPQHF; CDR3nt: TGTGCCAGCAGTTTTGGGGGTCCTGATCAGCCCCAGCATTTT
d_gene: .; j_gene: TRBJ1-1; v_gene: TRBV4-1; abundance: .; CDR3aa: CASSWVAGGTEAFF; CDR3nt: TGCGCCAGCAGTTGGGTGGCGGGGGGAACTGAAGCTTTCTTT
d_gene: .; j_gene: TRBJ2-2; v_gene: TRBV7-9; abundance: .; CDR3aa: CATPSLTRARNTGELFF; CDR3nt: TGTGCCACTCCAAGCTTAACTCGGGCCAGGAACACCGGGGAGCTGTTTTTT
d_gene: TRBD1; j_gene: TRBJ1-5; v_gene: TRBV27; abundance: .; CDR3aa: CASSSGQGGYQPQHF; CDR3nt: TGTGCCAGCAGTTCCGGACAGGGGGGGTATCAGCCCCAGCATTTT
d_gene: .; j_gene: TRBJ2-1; v_gene: TRBV4-1; abundance: few; CDR3aa: CASSPTKQRALSYNEQFF; CDR3nt: TGCGCCAGCAGCCCGACTAAACAACGGGCCCTTTCATACAATGAGCAGTTCTTC
d_gene: .; j_gene: TRBJ1-6; v_gene: TRBV20-1; abundance: few; CDR3aa: CSARVRGTNSPLHF; CDR3nt: TGCAGTGCTAGAGTCAGGGGCACGAATTCACCCCTCCACTTT
d_gene: TRBD2; j_gene: TRBJ2-7; v_gene: TRBV7-9; abundance: .; CDR3aa: CASSLGRAGARVF; CDR3nt: TGTGCCAGCAGCTTAGGACGAGCGGGAGCAAGAGTATTC
d_gene: .; j_gene: TRBJ2-1; v_gene: TRBV6-6; abundance: many; CDR3aa: CASSLGDEQFF; CDR3nt: TGTGCCAGCAGTCTAGGGGATGAGCAGTTCTTC
d_gene: TRBD2; j_gene: TRBJ2-7; v_gene: TRBV5-5; abundance: .; CDR3aa: CASSYLAGDYEQYF; CDR3nt: TGTGCCAGCAGCTACCTAGCGGGAGACTACGAGCAGTACTTC
d_gene: TRBD2; j_gene: TRBJ2-7; v_gene: TRBV12-3/TRBV12-4; abundance: .; CDR3aa: CASSPLSGRAEEQYF; CDR3nt: TGTGCCAGCAGTCCACTTAGCGGGAGGGCAGAGGAGCAGTACTTC
d_gene: .; j_gene: TRBJ2-5; v_gene: TRBV6-6; abundance: .; CDR3aa: CASRPGPKETQYF; CDR3nt: TGTGCCAGCAGACCGGGACCCAAAGAGACCCAGTACTTC
d_gene: TRBD2; j_gene: TRBJ2-3; v_gene: TRBV7-2; abundance: .; CDR3aa: CASSLLAGPPDTQYF; CDR3nt: TGTGCCAGCAGCCTACTAGCGGGACCCCCAGATACGCAGTATTTT
d_gene: .; j_gene: TRBJ2-1; v_gene: TRBV19; abundance: .; CDR3aa: CASTIHGDNEQFF; CDR3nt: TGTGCCAGTACCATCCACGGGGACAATGAGCAGTTCTTC
d_gene: TRBD2; j_gene: TRBJ2-7; v_gene: TRBV3-1; abundance: .; CDR3aa: CASSQLAGGPYEQYF; CDR3nt: TGTGCCAGCAGCCAACTAGCGGGAGGGCCCTACGAGCAGTACTTC
d_gene: TRBD2; j_gene: TRBJ2-1; v_gene: TRBV20-1; abundance: few; CDR3aa: CSAQDAFLAGGYNEQFF; CDR3nt: TGCAGTGCTCAAGACGCCTTCTTAGCGGGAGGGTACAATGAGCAGTTCTTC